Each of the 26 T cell receptor beta chains below was sequenced from the same sample in a study of cytomegalovirus exposure and HLA in healthy donors. Vbeta (60) and Jbeta (13) primers were used in the PCR. Method: immunoSEQ multiplex PCR; TCRdb's copy keeps in-frame clones and lacks some. The sample yields about 100,000 clones, around 75% seen once. The specimen sequenced was PBMCs. The receptors shown here come from a male donor in good health and CMV-seropositive.

The DNA for the CDR3 is TGTGCCAGCATCTCAGCGGGGGGGAAAGAGACCCAGTACTTC. Translating gives CASISAGGKETQYF. The chain links TRBV6-5 to TRBJ2-5, with TRBD2 matching over 10 bases. Germline values: CDR1 MNHEY, CDR2 SVGAGI. V dropped 7 bases and J dropped 3; count of bases not matched to a gene: 5. This CDR3 has 14 amino acids.

This clone was seen a handful of times. The chain is built from TRBV19 and TRBJ2-6; no clear D. The CDR3 extends over 15 amino acids. Germline V CDR1 and CDR2: LNHDA, SQIVND (reference sequence). The V end was cut by 3 bases, the J end by 2 bases, with 8 bases between. DNA of the CDR3: TGTGCCAGTAGTATGGAGTTCGCTGGGGCCAACGTCCTGACTTTC. Translated, it gives CASSMEFAGANVLTF.

The V gene is TRBV7-2, the J gene TRBJ1-6; tentatively, D is TRBD1 (5 bases). CDR1 is SGHTA and CDR2 is FQGNSA in the germline V gene. This CDR3 region has 15 residues. Deletions cut 5 bases from V and 5 bases from J, with 13 bases between. The CDR3 spells CASSPRRANNSPLHF. DNA of the CDR3: TGTGCCAGCAGCCCCCGCAGGGCCAATAATTCACCCCTCCACTTT.

The chain uses TRBV14 and TRBJ2-7; D possibly corresponds to TRBD1 (5 bases). V lost 3 bases to trimming and J lost 4 bases, with 13 bases between them. CDR1 and CDR2 from the germline V gene are SGHDN and FVKESK. The CDR3 totals 14 residues. For the CDR3, the DNA is TGTGCCAGCAGCCAGGTCGGCAGGGTTTACGAGCAGTACTTC. Its translation is CASSQVGRVYEQYF.

The chain combines TRBV5-4 with TRBJ2-7; D perhaps matches TRBD2 (7 bases). The CDR3 loop spans 15 amino acids. Germline V gives CDR1 SGHNT, CDR2 YYREEE (reference sequence). The V end lost 2 bases, the J end lost 3 bases, and 15 bases lay between the germline ends. CDR3: CASSLGGGAFYEQYF. The CDR3 DNA reads TGTGCCAGCAGCTTAGGGGGGGGAGCCTTCTACGAGCAGTACTTC.

The chain uses TRBV9 and TRBJ1-2; a weak D match, TRBD1 (5 bases). Germline CDR1 reads SGDLS; CDR2 reads YYNGEE. CDR3 length equals 16 residues. Trimming stripped 3 bases from V and 4 bases from J, with 19 bases between. CDR3 sequence: CASSGGPTESLYGYTF. DNA for the CDR3: TGTGCCAGCAGCGGAGGCCCGACAGAATCTCTCTATGGCTACACCTTC.

The rearrangement joins TRBV18 to TRBJ2-3; unclear D gene. V was clipped by 3 bases and J by 9 bases, with 10 bases between them. Germline assignment: CDR1 KGHSH and CDR2 LQKENI. The CDR3 length is 12 residues. In nucleotides, the CDR3 is TGTGCCAGCTCACCCGATCAGTACACGCAGTATTTT. This gives the protein CASSPDQYTQYF. The entire variable domain, with the rest obtained from reference TRBV18 and TRBJ2-3, is as follows: NAGVMQNPRHLVRRRGQEARLRCSPMKGHSHVYWYRQLPEEGLKFMVYLQKENIIDESGMPKERFSAEFPKEGPSILRIQQVVRGDSAAYFCASSPDQYTQYFGPGTRLTVL.

This chain links TRBV9 with TRBJ2-5, with D possibly being TRBD2 (5 bases). From germline, CDR1 is SGDLS and CDR2 YYNGEE. The CDR3 is 15 residues long. Trimming removed 4 bases at V and 2 bases at J, with 15 bases between. The CDR3 spells CASSSDPSWQETQYF. In DNA form, the CDR3 reads TGTGCCAGCAGCTCAGATCCTAGCTGGCAAGAGACCCAGTACTTC. The entire variable domain, with the rest obtained from reference TRBV9 and TRBJ2-5, is as follows: DSGVTQTPKHLITATGQRVTLRCSPRSGDLSVYWYQQSLDQGLQFLIQYYNGEERAKGNILERFSAQQFPDLHSELNLSSLELGDSALYFCASSSDPSWQETQYFGPGTRLLVL.

CDR3 amino acids: CASSSGLTESKNIQYF. The DNA of the CDR3 is TGTGCCAGCAGCTCCGGACTAACAGAATCCAAAAACATTCAGTACTTC. V is TRBV7-9 and J is TRBJ2-4, with D perhaps matching TRBD2 (6 bases). Germline V gene data show CDR1 as SEHNR and CDR2 as FQNEAQ (reference sequence). V shed 4 bases and J shed 2 bases, with 15 bases lying between them. This CDR3 has 16 residues.

Worth noting for this clone: A junction boundary mismatches the germline segment, possibly from a read error. The chain combines TRBV6-5 with TRBJ2-1, with 7 bases matching TRBD2. CDR1 and CDR2 from the germline V gene are MNHEY and SVGAGI. The CDR3 is 15 residues long. The CDR3 nucleotides are TGTGCCGGCAGTTACTCTAGCGGAGGCAGCGGTGAGCAGTTCTTC. Its protein is CAGSYSSGGSGEQFF.

The V and J genes are TRBV7-9 and TRBJ2-4, with D possibly being TRBD2 (5 bases). The CDR3 is 12 amino acids. Between the trimmed V and J ends, which lost 4 bases and 6 bases, there was a span of 7 bases. In germline, CDR1 is SEHNR, CDR2 FQNEAQ (reference sequence). DNA for the CDR3: TGTGCCAGCAGCTCAAGCGGAAACATTCAGTACTTC. Its translation: CASSSSGNIQYF.

The chain uses TRBV13 and TRBJ2-3; no definite D call. Germline CDR1 is PRHDT and CDR2 is FYEKMQ (reference sequence). Trimming removed 4 bases from V and 2 bases from J, with 19 bases in between. The CDR3 spans 17 residues. This chain's CDR3 is CASSSPVRRGSTDTQYF. The CDR3 DNA reads TGTGCCAGCAGCTCCCCGGTTCGGCGCGGATCCACAGATACGCAGTATTTT.

The CDR3: CASSPPSGTYSYNEQFF. CDR3 nucleotides: TGTGCCAGCAGCCCCCCATCGGGGACATATTCCTACAATGAGCAGTTCTTC. This sequence joins TRBV5-6 and TRBJ2-1; D possibly corresponds to TRBD1 (6 bases). Germline V gene data show CDR1 as SGHDT and CDR2 as YYEEEE. The V and J ends lost 4 bases and 1 base respectively, with 18 bases between them. CDR3 size: 17 residues.

The CDR3 DNA sequence: TGTGCCAGCTCACCGTCCCAGGGACAGCACTATGGCTACACCTTC. Protein product: CASSPSQGQHYGYTF. The chain uses TRBV18 and TRBJ1-2, with 7 bases aligning to TRBD1. The CDR3 sequence is 15 residues long. Germline V gene lookup returns CDR1 KGHSH and CDR2 LQKENI. Unmatched junction bases numbered 7, after V lost 3 bases and J lost 3 bases.

The V call is TRBV7-9, the J call TRBJ1-4; D possibly corresponds to TRBD1 (6 bases). Looked up from germline, CDR1 is SEHNR and CDR2 is FQNEAQ (reference sequence). The V end was cut by 3 bases, the J end by 8 bases, with 13 bases between. The CDR3 spans 14 residues. The CDR3 is CASSFGGHVEKLFF. The CDR3 DNA sequence: TGTGCCAGCAGCTTCGGGGGGCACGTCGAAAAACTGTTTTTT.

The chain combines TRBV7-8 with TRBJ2-5; the match to TRBD2 covers 8 bases. V shed 5 bases and J 5 bases; nucleotides not matched to a gene: 7. There are 14 residues in the CDR3. The germline gives CDR1 SGHVS, CDR2 FQNEAQ. This CDR3 is CASSRGGQEETQYF. The CDR3 DNA reads as TGTGCCAGCAGCCGGGGGGGGCAGGAGGAGACCCAGTACTTC.

This chain joins TRBV7-2 and TRBJ1-1, with D hard to call. Trimming took off 1 base at V and 8 bases at J, with 11 bases between the two ends. Germline values: CDR1 SGHTA, CDR2 FQGNSA. The CDR3 covers 13 residues. CDR3 DNA sequence: TGTGCCAGCAGCTTAGATATGGGCACAGAAGCTTTCTTT. It is translated as CASSLDMGTEAFF.

The chain recombines TRBV7-8 with TRBJ1-4; no reliable D call. This CDR3 contains 15 residues. CDR1 and CDR2 from the germline V gene are SGHVS and FQNEAQ. The V and J ends lost 5 bases and 0 bases respectively, with 10 bases between them. CDR3 amino acids: CASSPVDATNEKLFF. As DNA, the CDR3 is TGTGCCAGCAGCCCTGTAGATGCAACTAATGAAAAACTGTTTTTT.

This chain uses TRBV9 with TRBJ1-1; D is possibly TRBD1 (6 bases). Germline V gene data show CDR1 as SGDLS and CDR2 as YYNGEE. The ends were cut back, 6 bases at V and 5 bases at J, with 14 bases in the middle. This CDR3 contains 13 residues. CDR3 nucleotide sequence: TGTGCCAGCATGTCACAGGGAGGGACTGAAGCTTTCTTT. Its translation is CASMSQGGTEAFF.

This clone has only one observation. V and J are TRBV11-3 and TRBJ1-2; TRBD1 might be the D (5 bases). The germline V gene encodes CDR1 SGHNT and CDR2 YENEEA. This CDR3 is 14 amino acids long. The ends were cut back, 8 bases at V and 7 bases at J, with 20 bases in the middle. CDR3 protein: CASGRDGGFGGYTF. The CDR3 coding sequence is TGTGCCAGCGGGCGGGACGGGGGTTTTGGTGGCTACACCTTC.

The chain has TRBV5-1 and TRBJ2-1, with 9 positions matching TRBD2. The J segment lost 8 bases and the V segment lost 4 bases, leaving 13 bases of the junction unmatched. This CDR3 has 16 residues. From germline, CDR1 is SGHRS and CDR2 YFSETQ. The CDR3 protein is CASSPLGGGGADEQFF. In DNA form, the CDR3 reads TGCGCCAGCAGCCCCCTGGGGGGCGGGGGGGCCGATGAGCAGTTCTTC.

CDR3 loop: CASSKGGAGTHHYEQYF. CDR3 nucleotide sequence: TGCGCCAGCAGCAAAGGGGGTGCTGGGACCCACCACTACGAGCAGTACTTC. This rearrangement joins TRBV5-1 to TRBJ2-7, with a possible D match to TRBD1 (6 bases). The germline V gene encodes CDR1 SGHRS and CDR2 YFSETQ. This CDR3 contains 17 residues. The V gene lost 4 bases and the J gene lost 3 bases, with 23 bases spanning the gap.

The CDR3 DNA follows: TGTGCCAGGGGGGACAGTACCTACGAGCAGTACTTC. Its translation: CARGDSTYEQYF. The V and J genes are TRBV6-7 and TRBJ2-7; TRBD1 matches at 7 bases. TRBV6-7 belongs to the ORF category, with a function that is uncertain. The CDR3 is made up of 12 amino acids. Germline trimming cut 9 bases from V and 2 bases from J; bases unmatched to any gene: 4.

The rearrangement joins TRBV15 to TRBJ2-3, with D hard to call. CDR1 is LNHNV, CDR2 YYDKDF, per germline (reference sequence). This CDR3 is built from 13 residues. The V gene lost 0 bases and the J gene lost 6 bases, with 7 bases spanning the gap. The CDR3 nucleotides read TGTGCCACCAGCAGAGACAGGATGGATACGCAGTATTTT. Its protein product is CATSRDRMDTQYF.

Note on this clone: Other DNA sequences from this sample encode an identical CDR3 as well. The chain combines TRBV5-1 with TRBJ2-3; 7 bases agree with TRBD2. Germline trimming cut 0 bases from V and 0 bases from J; bases unmatched to any gene: 4. Germline V CDR1 and CDR2: SGHRS, YFSETQ. The CDR3 totals 16 residues. The CDR3 is CASSLGLAASTDTQYF. Here the CDR3 DNA reads TGCGCCAGCAGCTTGGGGCTAGCGGCTAGCACAGATACGCAGTATTTT.

The gene calls are TRBV6-1 and TRBJ2-1; D is unresolved. Germline loops: CDR1 MNHNS, CDR2 SASEGT. This CDR3 region has 14 residues. V lost 5 bases, J lost 5 bases, and 13 bases lay in between. In nucleotides, the CDR3 is TGTGCCAGCAGTATTGTAGCCGTGGACAATGAGCAGTTCTTC. Translation: CASSIVAVDNEQFF.